This record covers a single T cell receptor beta chain. Its antigen is undetermined. CDR3 length equals 13 residues. CDR1 KGHSH and CDR2 LQKENI come from the germline V gene. The germline V and J ends were trimmed by 3 bases and 2 bases, with 7 bases remaining between them. Clones were sequenced by immunoSEQ multiplex PCR, and TCRdb holds only the in-frame ones, with some missing. The data contain 70,000 to 95,000 clones, around 80% of them singletons. The data are from a study of OX40 agonist ivuxolimab in advanced cancers. Study as a whole: Of the participants, approximately 44% had some prior anti-PD-1, anti-PD-L1 or anti-CTLA-4 therapy, which was allowed. Study-wide results and limits: There were, on average, more expanded clones in CD8+ T cells than in CD4+. At doses 0.1 to 3.0 mg/kg, CD4+ and CD8+ clones expanded.

The V gene is TRBV18, the J gene TRBJ2-5; D ambiguous. This receptor was obtained from an adult with an advanced solid tumor such as melanoma, head and neck, liver or kidney cancer. The sequenced sample was CD4+ or CD8+ T cells sorted from blood, obtained in a trial of the OX40 agonist ivuxolimab. In DNA form, the CDR3 reads TGTGCCAGCTCACCGGTGGTTCAAGAGACCCAGTACTTC. Translating gives CASSPVVQETQYF.